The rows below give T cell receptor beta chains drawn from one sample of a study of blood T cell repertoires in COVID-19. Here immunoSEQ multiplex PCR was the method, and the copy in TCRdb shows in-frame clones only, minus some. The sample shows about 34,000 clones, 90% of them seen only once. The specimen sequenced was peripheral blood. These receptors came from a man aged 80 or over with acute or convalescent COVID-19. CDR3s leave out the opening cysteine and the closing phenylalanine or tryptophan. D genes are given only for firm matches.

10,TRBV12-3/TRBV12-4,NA,AASRQGKKLF
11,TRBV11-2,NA,ASSGGPNQPQH
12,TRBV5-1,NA,ASSAGLNTGELF
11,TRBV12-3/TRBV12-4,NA,ASSTEYASPLH
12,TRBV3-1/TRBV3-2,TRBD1,ASSRDSTGNTIY
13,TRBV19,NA,ASTYRDSEGYGYT
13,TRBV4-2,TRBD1,ASSQPGQVYNEQF
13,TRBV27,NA,ASSLGGIENTEAF
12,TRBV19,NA,ASDLGGGNQPQH
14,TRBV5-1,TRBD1,ASSSPDRGRGDTQY
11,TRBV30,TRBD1,AWTPDRGHGYT
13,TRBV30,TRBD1,ACQRGRGGSGELF
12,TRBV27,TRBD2,ASAPAGDYSGQY
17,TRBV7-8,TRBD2,ASSLVGAGGQTGANVLT
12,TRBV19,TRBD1,ASRTGGSNQPQH
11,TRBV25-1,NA,ASSEQGLETQY
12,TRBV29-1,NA,SVESGQLNTEAF
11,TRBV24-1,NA,ATSDPLTPGYT
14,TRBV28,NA,ASSSTSGPSYNEQF
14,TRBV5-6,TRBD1,ASSEVGTGGTYEQY
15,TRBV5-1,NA,ASSSNVRGAAKNIQY
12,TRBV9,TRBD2,ASSFSGGTDTQY
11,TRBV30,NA,AQAVANTGELF
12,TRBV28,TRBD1,ASSPRQGWETQY
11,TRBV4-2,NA,ASSSTANTEAF
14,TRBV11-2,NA,ASSLDWAGSNQPQH
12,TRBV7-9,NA,ASSLDFNTGELF
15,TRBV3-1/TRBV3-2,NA,ASSQVELLAGPGTQY
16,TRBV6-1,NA,ASSGPGLGRTSNSPLH
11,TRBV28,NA,ASSLSGTDTQY
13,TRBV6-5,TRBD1,ASSYPGQANTEAF
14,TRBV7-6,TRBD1,ASSGPGQGRGETQY
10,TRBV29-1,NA,SVVSDSEKLF
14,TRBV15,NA,ATSRDLTGTSEKLF
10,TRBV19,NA,ASTPAGNTIY
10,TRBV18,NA,ASSKGDTEAF
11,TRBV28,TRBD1,ATRGTGNYEQY
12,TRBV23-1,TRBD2,ASSHWTRLYEQY
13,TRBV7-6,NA,APRRGVASGNTIY
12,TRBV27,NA,ASREFGQFTEAF
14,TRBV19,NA,ASSTGGTRGNTEAF
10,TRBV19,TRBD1,ASSIAPGGQA
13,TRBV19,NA,ASTQAPGGNQPQH
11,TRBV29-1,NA,SAWQGGAGELF
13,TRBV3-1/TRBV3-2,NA,ASSQAGSSGNTIY
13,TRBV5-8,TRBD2,ASSGTSGTHNEQF
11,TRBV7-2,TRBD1,ASKDRAQETQY
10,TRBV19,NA,ASTLGSSPLH
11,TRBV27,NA,ASSFSGYEKLF
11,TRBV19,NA,ASSINRDRGYT
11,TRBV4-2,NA,ASRPVGVEGYT
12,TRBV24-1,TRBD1,ATSDLGRDRGQY
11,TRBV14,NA,ASSQTTNTEAF
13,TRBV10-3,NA,AISESAVPYYGYT
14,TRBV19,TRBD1,ASTEGTGVHPGELF
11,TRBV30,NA,AWKAGLTGELF
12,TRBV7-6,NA,ASSGLGGRETQY
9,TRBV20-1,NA,SVQRVNTIY
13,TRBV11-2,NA,ASSLGSQGTGELF